Listed below are T cell receptor beta chains from one sample, sequenced in a study of T cells in Graves' hyperthyroidism and ophthalmopathy. TCRdb independently ran MiXCR on the multiplex PCR reads; one entry per CDR3 protein. The data contain about 600,000 distinct CDR3 sequences, roughly a sixth of them singletons. The specimen was blood. The receptor set was obtained from a woman aged 35 to 49 with Graves' ophthalmopathy. The CDR3 runs from the conserved cysteine through the conserved F or W. Fields, in order: V gene, clone size, CDR3 protein. The size entry is marked missing in some rows and otherwise reads once, few, many or a size class.

TRBV20-1 | many | CSARDRGAGETQYF
TRBV18 | few | CASSPKASGGARETQYF
TRBV7-9 | many | CASRTRDRGQAGGNTIYF
TRBV6-2/TRBV6-3 | few | CASSYSPASTDTQYF
TRBV4-3 | few | CASSQGLAGRMPPADTQYF
TRBV2 | many | CASRFLGGSNQPQHF
TRBV30 | few | CAWDSQAGANVLTF
TRBV30 | . | CAWRQGNHYNEQFF
TRBV30 | many | CAWRTGLNTEAFF
TRBV5-6 | few | CASTLEGRGPLMAYEQYF
TRBV5-6 | . | CASSARTSGRAREQFF
TRBV6-1 | . | CASRSAGTGEDEQYF
TRBV7-8 | many | CASSLRGAEQYF
TRBV6-1 | many | CASNTESGYTF
TRBV4-1 | many | CASSQADGVGYEQYF
TRBV11-2 | many | CASSKTSGGYDGELFF
TRBV28 | many | CASSLSRGRGNTEAFF
TRBV11-2 | few | CASSLVPRRSYNEQFF
TRBV19 | . | CASSIGGNSNQPQHF
TRBV18 | . | CASSPGESARRGTEAFF
TRBV13 | many | CASSGRLAGAGDEQFF